These 15 T cell receptor beta chains share one sample of origin, sequenced in a study of blood T cell repertoires in COVID-19. TCRdb's table, derived via immunoSEQ multiplex PCR, lists solely in-frame clones and lacks some. Among about 48,000 clones listed, roughly 80% were seen once. Input material: peripheral blood. The source of these receptors is a man aged 40-50 years with acute or convalescent COVID-19.

The chain combines TRBV2 with TRBJ1-4; D ambiguous. The CDR3 extends over 13 amino acids. V was trimmed by 4 bases and J by 8 bases, leaving 11 bases between them. In germline, CDR1 is SNHLY, CDR2 FYNNEI. The CDR3 reads CASSGGGREKLFF. The CDR3 DNA reads TGTGCCAGCAGTGGTGGAGGGAGGGAAAAACTGTTTTTT. Filled out from reference TRBV2 and TRBJ1-4, the complete variable domain reads EPEVTQTPSHQVTQMGQEVILRCVPISNHLYFYWYRQILGQKVEFLVSFYNNEISEKSEIFDDQFSVERPDGSNFTLKIRSTKLEDSAMYFCASSGGGREKLFFGSGTQLSVL.

V is TRBV6-5 and J is TRBJ2-2; tentatively, D is TRBD1 (5 bases). Trimming removed 6 bases at V and 5 bases at J, with 10 bases between. Germline V gives CDR1 MNHEY, CDR2 SVGAGI. The CDR3 contains 13 residues. The CDR3 sequence is CASRPRATGELFF. As DNA, the CDR3 is TGTGCCAGCAGACCCAGGGCAACCGGGGAGCTGTTTTTT.

This chain uses TRBV6-6 with TRBJ1-2; 7 bases are a match to TRBD1. The CDR3 spans 18 residues. The junction had 15 bases not matched to a gene; V was cut back by 5 bases and J by 0 bases. CDR1 and CDR2 from the germline V gene are MNHNY and SVGAGI (reference sequence). Here the CDR3 reads CASSLSLPGQTANYGYTF. In DNA, the CDR3 is TGTGCCAGCAGTCTCAGCCTCCCGGGACAGACAGCTAACTATGGCTACACCTTC.

The V call is TRBV11-2, the J call TRBJ2-5; 9 nucleotides line up with TRBD1. After removal of 5 bases from V and 5 bases from J, the junction contained 21 bases not matched to a gene. This CDR3 spans 19 amino acids. The V gene's germline CDR1 is SGHAT and CDR2 FQNNGV. The CDR3 DNA is TGTGCCAGCAGCATAGGCCTCTCCCCGGGACAGGGTGGGTTCGAGACCCAGTACTTC. Translating gives CASSIGLSPGQGGFETQYF.

The rearrangement joins TRBV14 to TRBJ2-3, with 8 bases that match TRBD2. This CDR3 comprises 15 residues. After removal of 6 bases from V and 4 bases from J, the junction contained 9 bases not matched to a gene. Germline V CDR1 and CDR2: SGHDN, FVKESK. DNA for the CDR3: TGTGCCAGCAGTCAAACGGGGGGGAGCTCAGATACGCAGTATTTT. This sequence encodes CASSQTGGSSDTQYF.

This clone was seen a handful of times. The chain joins TRBV2 to TRBJ1-1; no firm D call. This CDR3 spans 16 amino acids. CDR1 SNHLY and CDR2 FYNNEI come from the germline V gene. Trimming stripped 9 bases from V and 1 base from J, with 21 bases between. The DNA of the CDR3 is TGTGCCAGGACAAAACAGAAGAAATCCCGGAACACTGAAGCTTTCTTT. Translation gives CARTKQKKSRNTEAFF.

This clone was seen a single time. The rearrangement joins TRBV30 to TRBJ1-2; 7 nucleotides agree with TRBD1. Unmatched junction bases numbered 11, after V lost 0 bases and J lost 7 bases. Germline CDR1 is GTSNPN and CDR2 is SVGIG (reference sequence). This CDR3 region has 15 residues. In nucleotides, the CDR3 is TGTGCCTGGAGTGTACGGAGACAGGGTGGGGGTGGCTACACCTTC. As protein: CAWSVRRQGGGGYTF.

The V gene is TRBV2, the J gene TRBJ1-2, with D maybe TRBD1 (5 bases). The CDR3 has 15 amino acids. The V end was cut by 2 bases, the J end by 3 bases, with 13 bases between. The germline V gene has CDR1 SNHLY and CDR2 FYNNEI. The CDR3 loop is CASSEMEGLDYGYTF. The CDR3, as DNA: TGTGCCAGCAGTGAAATGGAGGGGTTGGACTATGGCTACACCTTC.

The rearrangement links TRBV3-1 (or the pseudogene TRBV3-2) to TRBJ2-7, with 8 bases fitting TRBD1. The germline V gene has CDR1 LGHDT and CDR2 YNNKEL (reference sequence). Trimming took 4 bases from V and 1 from J; bases not matched to a gene: 6. CDR3 size: 15 residues. CDR3 residues: CASSPANRGSYEQYF. The CDR3 DNA is TGTGCCAGCAGCCCGGCGAACAGGGGGTCCTACGAGCAGTACTTC.

The chain is built from TRBV29-1 and TRBJ2-5; tentatively, D is TRBD1 (7 bases). Trimming stripped 6 bases from V and 7 bases from J, with 21 bases between. Germline V gene lookup returns CDR1 SQVTM and CDR2 ANQGSEA. CDR3 length: 14 residues. CDR3 in DNA: TGCAGCGTCCCTCTAACAAGACAGGGAGGGACCCAGTACTTC. Translated: CSVPLTRQGGTQYF.

Of note for this clone: A read error may account for a junction end that differs from germline. V usage is TRBV4-3 and J usage is TRBJ1-4, with 9 positions matching TRBD1. CDR1 LGHNA and CDR2 YSLEER come from the germline V gene. CDR3 length: 15 residues. The CDR3 sequence: CASSQEGQGNKKLFF. CDR3 DNA: TGCGCCAGCAGCCAAGAGGGACAGGGTAATAAAAAACTGTTTTTT.

The chain employs TRBV7-3 and TRBJ2-1; TRBD2 agrees at 12 bases. The germline V gene encodes CDR1 SGHTA and CDR2 FQGTGA. The V segment lost 4 bases and the J segment 6 bases; nucleotides outside the gene matches: 7. The CDR3 has 16 amino acids. The CDR3 region has the DNA TGTGCCAGCAGCTGGCGCGCTAGCGGGGGGGCCAATGAGCAGTTCTTC. The encoded protein is CASSWRASGGANEQFF.

V is TRBV2 and J is TRBJ1-2, with D possibly being TRBD1 (5 bases). Deletions cut 4 bases from V and 4 bases from J, with 13 bases between. This CDR3 has 14 amino acids. The germline CDR1 and CDR2 sequences are SNHLY and FYNNEI. DNA of the CDR3: TGTGCCAGCAGTGCTGGGGGACTCAGCTATGGCTACACCTTC. This sequence encodes CASSAGGLSYGYTF.

The rearrangement uses TRBV5-6 and TRBJ2-3; TRBD2 matches 9 bases. The junction had 6 bases not matched to a gene; V was cut back by 1 base and J by 6 bases. CDR1 is SGHDT and CDR2 is YYEEEE in the germline V gene. The CDR3 has 15 amino acids. The CDR3 loop reads CASSLRRGGMDTQYF. CDR3 bases: TGTGCCAGCAGCTTGAGGCGGGGGGGCATGGATACGCAGTATTTT.

The chain recombines TRBV9 with TRBJ2-5; D is perhaps TRBD2 (7 bases). The CDR3 is 14 residues long. Germline V gives CDR1 SGDLS, CDR2 YYNGEE. Trimming took 6 bases from V and 5 from J, leaving 17 bases between them. In nucleotides, the CDR3 is TGTGCCAGCACCCCTTATGCGGGGGCGGAGACCCAGTACTTC. This encodes CASTPYAGAETQYF.